What follows are 16 T cell receptor beta chains derived from one specimen sequenced in a study of CD8+ T cells in alopecia areata (dated by TCRdb to the late 2010s). The time point label corresponds to: around 26 weeks on oral tofacitinib. The treatment or condition label for this specimen denotes: oral pan-JAK inhibitor, 5-10 mg twice daily. Library preparation used the immunoSEQ multiplex PCR assay. For TCR sequencing, RNA was extracted from every sample and reverse transcribed into cDNA to serve as template. The source is immuneACCESS, and TCRdb retained only in-frame sequences with V and J called. Part of the clones is not carried over; for the studies checked, unresolved V genes explain less than half of this, and the remainder is unexplained. The sample data list 110,000 or so clones, and approximately 55% of these were observed just once. The ten largest clonotypes hold approximately 3.1% of the sample.

Sequencing was performed on CD4+ T cells sorted from blood, taken at week 24, from a patient treated with tofacitinib. The receptor set was obtained from a human donor with alopecia areata.

The chain links TRBV7-2 to TRBJ1-4, with TRBD1 as a possible D gene (6 bases). V dropped 3 bases and J dropped 5 bases, with 16 bases sitting between them. This CDR3 is built from 16 residues. Germline V gives CDR1 SGHTA, CDR2 FQGNSA. CDR3 bases: TGTGCCAGCAGCTTCCCCGCCGGGACACCGAATGAAAAACTGTTTTTT. Translation: CASSFPAGTPNEKLFF.

The chain carries TRBV28 and TRBJ1-5, with 8 bases that match TRBD1. V trimming: 6 bases; J trimming: 5 bases; junction bases outside the gene matches: 6. The CDR3 has 14 amino acids. Germline-derived CDR1 and CDR2 are MDHEN and SYDVKM. The CDR3 here is CASSRTGSHQPQHF. The CDR3 DNA follows: TGTGCCAGCAGCCGGACAGGGTCGCATCAGCCCCAGCATTTT. The full variable domain, rest sourced from reference TRBV28 and TRBJ1-5, is DVKVTQSSRYLVKRTGEKVFLECVQDMDHENMFWYRQDPGLGLRLIYFSYDVKMKEKGDIPEGYSVSREKKERFSLILESASTNQTSMYLCASSRTGSHQPQHFGDGTRLSIL.

As to this clone: Within the sample, other DNA sequences also encode this same CDR3. This chain links TRBV30 with TRBJ2-3; perhaps TRBD2 as D (5 bases). The CDR3 runs 13 residues. Trimming stripped 5 bases from V and 1 base from J, with 10 bases between. Germline CDR1 and CDR2: GTSNPN and SVGIG (reference sequence). The CDR3 bases are TGTGCCTGGCGACGGGGAGGCACAGATACGCAGTATTTT. Its protein is CAWRRGGTDTQYF.

The CDR3 region has the DNA TGTGCCAGCAGCTTACGACTAGCGGGGAGCACAGATACGCAGTATTTT. It translates to CASSLRLAGSTDTQYF. The V and J genes are TRBV5-4 and TRBJ2-3, with 11 bases identical to TRBD2. Germline assignment: CDR1 SGHNT and CDR2 YYREEE (reference sequence). The trim removed 2 bases at V and 0 bases at J, leaving 2 bases unmatched. The CDR3 consists of 16 residues. Looking up the rest from reference TRBV5-4 and TRBJ2-3 gives the full variable domain: ETGVTQSPTHLIKTRGQQVTLRCSSQSGHNTVSWYQQALGQGPQFIFQYYREEENGRGNFPPRFSGLQFPNYSSELNVNALELDDSALYLCASSLRLAGSTDTQYFGPGTRLTVL.

The chain links TRBV30 to TRBJ1-6; possible D gene TRBD1, 6 bases. The CDR3 has 15 residues. V was cut by 2 bases and J by 9 bases, with 17 bases left in between. In germline, CDR1 is GTSNPN, CDR2 SVGIG (reference sequence). The chain's CDR3 is CAWSPLTGLLSPLHF. The CDR3, as DNA: TGTGCCTGGAGTCCCCTTACAGGGCTCCTTTCACCCCTCCACTTT.

The chain couples TRBV7-2 to TRBJ1-1, with 7 bases fitting TRBD1. With V trimmed by 2 bases and J by 5 bases, 2 bases remained unmatched. Per germline, CDR1 SGHTA and CDR2 FQGNSA. CDR3 length: 13 residues. The CDR3 DNA sequence: TGTGCCAGCAGCTTAAAGGGGGCGACTGAAGCTTTCTTT. It encodes CASSLKGATEAFF.

V usage is TRBV18 and J usage is TRBJ2-7; 8 bases are a match to TRBD1. The CDR3 runs 14 residues. V shed 3 bases, J shed 5 bases, and the junction held 6 bases outside the gene matches. CDR1 is KGHSH, CDR2 LQKENI, per germline. The CDR3 reads CASSPAIQGDEQYF. CDR3 in DNA: TGTGCCAGCTCACCGGCGATACAGGGGGACGAGCAGTACTTC.

V usage is TRBV5-4 and J usage is TRBJ2-7, with TRBD2 as a possible D gene (6 bases). Germline V gene sequence: CDR1 SGHNT, CDR2 YYREEE (reference sequence). The length of the CDR3 is 13 residues. V gave up 4 bases and J gave up 5 bases, with 13 bases separating them. CDR3 nucleotide sequence: TGTGCCAGCAGCGCAAGAGGGGAGGACGAGCAGTACTTC. This gives the protein CASSARGEDEQYF.

This sequence joins TRBV18 and TRBJ2-6; D may correspond to TRBD1 or TRBD2 (6 bases each). The ends were cut back, 5 bases at V and 0 bases at J, with 11 bases in the middle. Looked up from germline, CDR1 is KGHSH and CDR2 is LQKENI. This CDR3 has 16 residues. As DNA, the CDR3 is TGTGCCAGCTCATCACAGGGAGGCTCTGGGGCCAACGTCCTGACTTTC. The encoded protein is CASSSQGGSGANVLTF.

This clone has a handful of counts. The chain employs TRBV2 and TRBJ1-3; tentative D call: TRBD1 (5 bases). From germline, CDR1 is SNHLY and CDR2 FYNNEI. Trimming took 4 bases from V and 0 from J, leaving 16 bases between them. The CDR3 is 17 amino acids. The CDR3 reads CASSVGALPRSGNTIYF. The CDR3 DNA follows: TGTGCCAGCAGTGTCGGGGCACTTCCCCGCTCTGGAAACACCATATATTTT.

This clone appeared a single time. The rearrangement links TRBV30 to TRBJ1-5, with TRBD1 as a possible D gene (5 bases). The CDR3 is 15 amino acids. In germline, CDR1 is GTSNPN, CDR2 SVGIG (reference sequence). The V and J ends lost 0 bases and 6 bases respectively, with 15 bases between them. The CDR3 protein is CAWSVGVVAAQPQHF. CDR3 DNA: TGTGCCTGGAGTGTGGGGGTGGTTGCCGCTCAGCCCCAGCATTTT. The whole variable domain, remainder taken from reference TRBV30 and TRBJ1-5, is SQTIHQWPATLVQPVGSPLSLECTVEGTSNPNLYWYRQAAGRGLQLLFYSVGIGQISSEVPQNLSASRPQDRQFILSSKKLLLSDSGFYLCAWSVGVVAAQPQHFGDGTRLSIL.

This clone turned up a few times. This chain links TRBV7-9 with TRBJ1-6, with D unresolved. The germline V and J ends were trimmed by 5 bases and 5 bases, with 10 bases remaining between them. The CDR3 loop spans 14 amino acids. CDR1 and CDR2 (germline): SEHNR, FQNEAQ (reference sequence). CDR3 sequence (DNA): TGTGCCAGCAGCGCAGATAGCCATAATTCACCCCTCCACTTT. Residues: CASSADSHNSPLHF.

A remark on this clone: A read error may produce the germline difference seen at one junction end. V usage is TRBV7-9 and J usage is TRBJ2-3, with 9 bases that match TRBD2. Germline CDR1 reads SEHNR; CDR2 reads FQNEAQ (reference sequence). The CDR3 is made up of 18 amino acids. The CDR3 spells CASSLGQTGTSSKDTQYF. CDR3 coding DNA: TGTGCCAGCAGCTTAGGACAGACCGGGACTAGCAGCAAAGATACGCAGTATTTT.

This chain uses TRBV13 with TRBJ1-1; 7 bases are shared with TRBD1. Unmatched junction bases numbered 6, after V lost 4 bases and J lost 1 base. Germline V gene lookup returns CDR1 PRHDT and CDR2 FYEKMQ (reference sequence). This CDR3 has 15 residues. The CDR3 nucleotides are TGTGCCAGCAGCTCAACGACAGGGTGGAACACTGAAGCTTTCTTT. Protein: CASSSTTGWNTEAFF.

V gene TRBV30 combines with J gene TRBJ2-4; D is possibly TRBD2 (7 bases). Trimming shortened V by 5 bases and J by 6 bases, and 14 bases separated the two germline ends. The CDR3 totals 13 residues. Germline CDR1 reads GTSNPN; CDR2 reads SVGIG (reference sequence). The CDR3 sequence is CAWEREGVNIQYF. The CDR3 DNA is TGTGCCTGGGAGAGGGAGGGGGTAAACATTCAGTACTTC.

The sample holds a few counts of this clone. The chain combines TRBV7-9 with TRBJ2-5; D is possibly TRBD2 (7 bases). V lost 2 bases and J 2 bases, leaving 15 bases between the germline ends. CDR1 is SEHNR, CDR2 FQNEAQ, per germline (reference sequence). The CDR3 sequence is 16 residues long. The CDR3 DNA reads as TGTGCCAGCAGCTTATATCCAGCGGGACAACAAGAGACCCAGTACTTC. Amino acids: CASSLYPAGQQETQYF.